The present entry profiles one T cell receptor beta chain with its context. The sample originates from a study of technical replicates of blood from several donors. Method: immunoSEQ multiplex PCR; TCRdb's copy keeps in-frame clones and lacks some. In the table there are some 14,000 clones, roughly 80% of which are singletons. Germline V lookup: CDR1 SGHVS, CDR2 FQNEAQ. V lost 0 bases and J lost 6, with 3 bases in between. The CDR3 is made up of 11 amino acids. V is TRBV7-8 and J is TRBJ2-7; D is undetermined. Specimen: PBMCs. The TCR comes from a human donor in good health. CDR3 DNA sequence: TGTGCCAGCAGCTTAGCCGGCGAGCAGTACTTC. This sequence encodes CASSLAGEQYF.